This T cell receptor (beta chain) was retrieved from a study of cytomegalovirus exposure and HLA in healthy donors. Use of 60 Vbeta and 13 Jbeta primers characterized the PCR. Here immunoSEQ multiplex PCR was the method, and the copy in TCRdb shows in-frame clones only, minus some. Seen here are over 110,000 clones, about four fifths observed once, and the top ten hold less than 3%. Study conclusions and caveats: CMV serostatus was the only recorded immune exposure for donors. Previously analyzed data showed that most TCR beta V segments were productive at a frequency of about 87% or about 30%. It was 150 to 200 TCR beta chains that were listed as cytomegalovirus-associated. Several of the most significant clusters appeared linked to common viral pathogens, based on a later analysis.

For this clone: The antigen is unknown.

The CDR3 length is 13 residues. From germline, CDR1 is SGDLS and CDR2 YYNGEE. Trimming removed 3 bases from V and 2 bases from J, with 8 bases in between. The sample taken for sequencing was PBMCs. The V gene is TRBV9, the J gene TRBJ2-5, with D maybe TRBD1 (6 bases). The TCR comes from a male donor in good health and CMV-seronegative. CDR3: CASSADRQETQYF. CDR3 bases: TGTGCCAGCAGCGCGGACAGACAAGAGACCCAGTACTTC.